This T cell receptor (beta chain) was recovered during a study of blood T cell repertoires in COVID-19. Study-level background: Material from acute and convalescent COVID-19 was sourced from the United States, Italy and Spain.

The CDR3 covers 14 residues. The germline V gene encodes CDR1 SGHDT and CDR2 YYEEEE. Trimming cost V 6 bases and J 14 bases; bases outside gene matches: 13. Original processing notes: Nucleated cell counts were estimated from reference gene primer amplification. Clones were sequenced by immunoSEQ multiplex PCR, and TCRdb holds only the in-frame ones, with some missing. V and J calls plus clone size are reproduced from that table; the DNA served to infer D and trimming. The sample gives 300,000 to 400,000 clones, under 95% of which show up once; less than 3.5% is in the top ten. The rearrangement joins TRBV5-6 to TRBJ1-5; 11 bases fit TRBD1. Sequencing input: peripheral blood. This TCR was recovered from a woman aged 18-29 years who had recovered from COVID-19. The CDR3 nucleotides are TGTGCCAGCACTCTTGGGACAGGGGGAAGTCCTGAGCATTTT. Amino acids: CASTLGTGGSPEHF.